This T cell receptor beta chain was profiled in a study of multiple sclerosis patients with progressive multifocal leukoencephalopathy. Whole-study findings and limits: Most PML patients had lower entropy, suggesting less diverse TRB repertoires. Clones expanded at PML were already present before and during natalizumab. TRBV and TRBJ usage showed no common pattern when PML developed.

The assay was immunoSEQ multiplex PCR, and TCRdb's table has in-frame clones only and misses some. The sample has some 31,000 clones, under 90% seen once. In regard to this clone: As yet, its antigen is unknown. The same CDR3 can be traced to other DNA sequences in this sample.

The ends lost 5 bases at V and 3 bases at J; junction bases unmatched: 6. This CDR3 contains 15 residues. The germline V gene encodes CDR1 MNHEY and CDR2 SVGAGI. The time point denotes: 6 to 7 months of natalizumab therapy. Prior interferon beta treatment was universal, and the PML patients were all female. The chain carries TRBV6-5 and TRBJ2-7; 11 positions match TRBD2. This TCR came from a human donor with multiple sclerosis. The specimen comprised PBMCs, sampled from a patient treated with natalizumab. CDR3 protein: CASSTRTSGSYEQYF. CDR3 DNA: TGTGCCAGCAGTACCCGAACTAGCGGGAGCTACGAGCAGTACTTC.